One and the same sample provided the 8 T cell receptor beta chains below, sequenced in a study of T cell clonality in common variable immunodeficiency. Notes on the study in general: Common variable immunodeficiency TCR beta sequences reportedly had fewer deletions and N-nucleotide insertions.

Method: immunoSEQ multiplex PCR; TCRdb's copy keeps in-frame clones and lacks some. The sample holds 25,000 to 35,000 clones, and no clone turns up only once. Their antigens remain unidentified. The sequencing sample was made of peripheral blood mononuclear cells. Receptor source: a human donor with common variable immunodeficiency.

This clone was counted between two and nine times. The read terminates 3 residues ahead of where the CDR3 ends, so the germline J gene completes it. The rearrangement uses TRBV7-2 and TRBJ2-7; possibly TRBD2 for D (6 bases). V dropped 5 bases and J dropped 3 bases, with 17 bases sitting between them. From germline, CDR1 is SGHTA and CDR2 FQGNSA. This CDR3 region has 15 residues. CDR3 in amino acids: CASSAPGLRLYEQYF. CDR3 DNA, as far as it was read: TGTGCCAGCAGCGCCCCGGGACTGAGACTCTACGAG.

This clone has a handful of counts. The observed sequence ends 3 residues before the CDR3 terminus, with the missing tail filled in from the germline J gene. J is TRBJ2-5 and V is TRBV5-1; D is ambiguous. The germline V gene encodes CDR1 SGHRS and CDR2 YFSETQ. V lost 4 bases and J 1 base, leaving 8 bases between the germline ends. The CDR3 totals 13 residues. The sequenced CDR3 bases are TGCGCCAGCAGCCCGACACCCCAAGAGACC. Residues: CASSPTPQET. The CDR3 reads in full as CASSPTPQETQYF.

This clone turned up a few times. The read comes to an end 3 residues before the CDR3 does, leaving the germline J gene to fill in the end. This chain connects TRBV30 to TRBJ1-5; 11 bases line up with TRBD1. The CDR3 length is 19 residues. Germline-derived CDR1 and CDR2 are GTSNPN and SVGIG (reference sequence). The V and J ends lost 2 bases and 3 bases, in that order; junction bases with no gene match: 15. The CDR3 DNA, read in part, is TGTGCCTGGAGTAAGACCCATCTCGGGACAGGGGGACCCAATCAGCCC. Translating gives CAWSKTHLGTGGPNQP. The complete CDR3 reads CAWSKTHLGTGGPNQPQHF.

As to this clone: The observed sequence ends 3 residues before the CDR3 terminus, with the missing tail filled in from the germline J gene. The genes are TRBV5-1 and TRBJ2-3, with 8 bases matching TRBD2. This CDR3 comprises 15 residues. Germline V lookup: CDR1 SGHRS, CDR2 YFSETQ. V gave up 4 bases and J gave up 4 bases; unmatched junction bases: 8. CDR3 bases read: TGCGCCAGCAGCCGGGGGAAGCGGGGGCCAGATACG. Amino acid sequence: CASSRGKRGPDT. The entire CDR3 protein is CASSRGKRGPDTQYF. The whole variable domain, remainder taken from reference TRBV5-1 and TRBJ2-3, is KAGVTQTPRYLIKTRGQQVTLSCSPISGHRSVSWYQQTPGQGLQFLFEYFSETQRNKGNFPGRFSGRQFSNSRSEMNVSTLELGDSALYLCASSRGKRGPDTQYFGPGTRLTVL.

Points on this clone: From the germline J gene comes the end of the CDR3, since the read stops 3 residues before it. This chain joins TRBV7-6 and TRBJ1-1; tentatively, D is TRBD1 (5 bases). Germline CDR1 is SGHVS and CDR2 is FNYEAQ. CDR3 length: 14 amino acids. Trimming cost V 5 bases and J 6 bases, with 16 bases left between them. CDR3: CASSGRVTGAEAFF. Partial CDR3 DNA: TGTGCCAGCAGCGGCAGGGTCACGGGGGCTGAA.

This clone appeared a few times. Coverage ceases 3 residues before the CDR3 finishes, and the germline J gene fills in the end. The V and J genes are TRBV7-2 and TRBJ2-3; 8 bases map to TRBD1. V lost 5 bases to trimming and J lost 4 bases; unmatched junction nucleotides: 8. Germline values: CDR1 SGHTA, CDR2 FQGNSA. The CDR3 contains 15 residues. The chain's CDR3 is CASSPRTGSSDTQYF. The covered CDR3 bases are TGTGCCAGCAGCCCACGGACAGGGAGCTCAGATACG.

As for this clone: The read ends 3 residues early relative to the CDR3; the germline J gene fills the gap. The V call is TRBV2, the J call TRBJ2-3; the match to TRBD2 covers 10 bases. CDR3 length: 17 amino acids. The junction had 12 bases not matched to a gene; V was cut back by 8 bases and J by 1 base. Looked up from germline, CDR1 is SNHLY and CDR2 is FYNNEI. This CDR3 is CASRYAERGGGTDTQYF. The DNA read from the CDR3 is TGTGCCAGCCGATACGCCGAGCGGGGGGGCGGCACAGATACG.

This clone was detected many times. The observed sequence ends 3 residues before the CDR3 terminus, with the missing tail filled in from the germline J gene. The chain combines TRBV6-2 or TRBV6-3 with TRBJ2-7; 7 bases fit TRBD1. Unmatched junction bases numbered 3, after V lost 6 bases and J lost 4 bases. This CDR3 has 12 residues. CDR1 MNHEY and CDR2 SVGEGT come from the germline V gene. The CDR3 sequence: CASSHRGYEQYF. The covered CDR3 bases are TGTGCCAGCAGCCACAGGGGTTACGAG.